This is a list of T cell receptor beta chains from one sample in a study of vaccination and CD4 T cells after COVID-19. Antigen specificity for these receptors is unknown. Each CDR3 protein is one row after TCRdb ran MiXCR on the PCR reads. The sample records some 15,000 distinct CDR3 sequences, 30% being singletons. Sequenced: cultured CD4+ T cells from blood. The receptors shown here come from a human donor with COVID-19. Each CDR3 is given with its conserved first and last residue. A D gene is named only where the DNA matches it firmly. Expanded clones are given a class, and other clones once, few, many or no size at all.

cdr3_aa: CASSYGQGSNEQFF
cdr3_nt: TGTGCCAGCAGTTACGGTCAAGGCAGCAATGAGCAGTTCTTC
j_call: TRBJ2-1
v_call: TRBV6-5
clone_size: few
d_call: NA

cdr3_aa: CASSLDRVTEAFF
cdr3_nt: TGTGCCAGCAGTTTGGACAGGGTGACTGAAGCTTTCTTT
j_call: TRBJ1-1
v_call: TRBV28
clone_size: NA
d_call: TRBD1

cdr3_aa: CSARDYRSPGEPFF
cdr3_nt: TGCAGTGCTAGGGATTACAGATCTCCCGGGGAGCCGTTTTTT
j_call: TRBJ2-2
v_call: TRBV20-1
clone_size: NA
d_call: NA

cdr3_aa: CASSPKGDRVYEQYF
cdr3_nt: TGCGCCAGCAGCCCAAAAGGCGACAGGGTCTACGAGCAGTACTTC
j_call: TRBJ2-7
v_call: TRBV5-1
clone_size: few
d_call: TRBD1

cdr3_aa: CASSQWTSGGPKTQYF
cdr3_nt: TGTGCCAGCAGTCAATGGACTAGCGGGGGGCCAAAGACCCAGTACTTC
j_call: TRBJ2-5
v_call: TRBV6-2/TRBV6-3
clone_size: few
d_call: TRBD2

cdr3_aa: CASGEGLNQPQHF
cdr3_nt: TGTGCCAGCGGGGAGGGGCTTAATCAGCCCCAGCATTTT
j_call: TRBJ1-5
v_call: TRBV12-3/TRBV12-4
clone_size: NA
d_call: NA

cdr3_aa: CASSYSRPLPSRGSSYEQYF
cdr3_nt: TGTGCCAGCAGTTACTCGAGGCCCCTCCCATCAAGGGGAAGCTCCTACGAGCAGTACTTC
j_call: TRBJ2-7
v_call: TRBV6-5
clone_size: NA
d_call: NA

cdr3_aa: CASSGNSPLHF
cdr3_nt: TGTGCCAGCAGTGGTAATTCACCCCTCCACTTT
j_call: TRBJ1-6
v_call: TRBV25-1
clone_size: few
d_call: NA

cdr3_aa: CSARTGPGEQYF
cdr3_nt: TGCAGTGCTAGGACTGGGCCGGGGGAGCAGTACTTC
j_call: TRBJ2-7
v_call: TRBV20-1
clone_size: NA
d_call: NA

cdr3_aa: CATNLEGYGYTF
cdr3_nt: TGTGCCACCAACCTCGAGGGCTATGGCTACACCTTC
j_call: TRBJ1-2
v_call: TRBV7-2
clone_size: few
d_call: NA

cdr3_aa: CASSVEAGVKNIQYF
cdr3_nt: TGTGCCAGCAGCGTAGAGGCGGGGGTAAAAAACATTCAGTACTTC
j_call: TRBJ2-4
v_call: TRBV9
clone_size: few
d_call: TRBD2

cdr3_aa: CASTRDRWGYTF
cdr3_nt: TGTGCCAGCACCAGGGACAGGTGGGGCTACACCTTC
j_call: TRBJ1-2
v_call: TRBV6-1
clone_size: NA
d_call: TRBD1

cdr3_aa: CATSDATGNQPQHF
cdr3_nt: TGTGCCACCAGTGATGCGACAGGAAATCAGCCCCAGCATTTT
j_call: TRBJ1-5
v_call: TRBV24-1
clone_size: few
d_call: NA

cdr3_aa: CASSFSGGPDTQYF
cdr3_nt: TGTGCCAGCAGCTTTAGCGGGGGACCAGATACGCAGTATTTT
j_call: TRBJ2-3
v_call: TRBV5-5
clone_size: NA
d_call: TRBD2

cdr3_aa: CASSLVVQEGYTF
cdr3_nt: TGTGCCAGCAGCTTAGTGGTGCAGGAGGGCTACACCTTC
j_call: TRBJ1-2
v_call: TRBV11-2
clone_size: few
d_call: NA

cdr3_aa: CASSLRTSGTDTQYF
cdr3_nt: TGTGCCAGCAGCTTAAGGACTAGCGGCACAGATACGCAGTATTTT
j_call: TRBJ2-3
v_call: TRBV11-3
clone_size: NA
d_call: TRBD2